This T cell receptor beta chain derives from a study of shared clonotypes between healthy human individuals. Overall study findings and caveats: For naive CD4 cells, roughly 5.5% of clonotypes were shared across a few donors.

For this clone: As yet, its antigen is unknown.

The study drew its donors from healthy HIV-negative adults without recent acute infections or vaccinations. Clones were sequenced by immunoSEQ multiplex PCR, and TCRdb holds only the in-frame ones, with some missing. The data contain roughly 410,000 clones, roughly 96% of them singletons. Per germline, CDR1 MNHEY and CDR2 SMNVEV (reference sequence). The CDR3 is 16 residues long. Trimming at V came to 3 bases and at J to 5 bases, leaving 9 bases not matched to a gene. This receptor was identified in a man aged 30 to 39 in good health. The sample comprised memory CD8+ T cells sorted from blood. The subset was: CD45RO+ cells pooled with CCR7-negative TemRA cells. The rearrangement joins TRBV27 to TRBJ2-1; 8 bases align to TRBD2. As DNA, the CDR3 is TGTGCCAGCAGTTTCCCTAGCGGGCGAACTAACAATGAGCAGTTCTTC. This encodes CASSFPSGRTNNEQFF.